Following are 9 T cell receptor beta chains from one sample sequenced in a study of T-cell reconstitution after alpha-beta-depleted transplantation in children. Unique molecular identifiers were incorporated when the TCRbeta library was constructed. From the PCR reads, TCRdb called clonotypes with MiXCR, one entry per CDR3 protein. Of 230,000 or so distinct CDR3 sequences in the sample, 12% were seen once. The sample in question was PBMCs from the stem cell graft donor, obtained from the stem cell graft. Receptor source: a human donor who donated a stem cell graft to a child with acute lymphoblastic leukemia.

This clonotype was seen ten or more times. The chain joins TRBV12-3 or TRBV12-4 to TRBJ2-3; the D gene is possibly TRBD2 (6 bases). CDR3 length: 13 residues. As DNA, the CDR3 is TGTGCTTGTGACGGCGGGGGCACAGATACGCAGTATTTT. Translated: CACDGGGTDTQYF.

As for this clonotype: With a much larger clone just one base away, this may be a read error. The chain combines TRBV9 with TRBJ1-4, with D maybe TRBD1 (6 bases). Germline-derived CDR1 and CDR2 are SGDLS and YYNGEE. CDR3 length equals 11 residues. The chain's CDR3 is CSSSAGGHLFF. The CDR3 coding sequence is TGTTCCAGCAGCGCGGGGGGACATCTGTTTTTT. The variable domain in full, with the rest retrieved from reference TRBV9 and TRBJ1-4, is DSGVTQTPKHLITATGQRVTLRCSPRSGDLSVYWYQQSLDQGLQFLIQYYNGEERAKGNILERFSAQQFPDLHSELNLSSLELGDSALYFCSSSAGGHLFFGSGTQLSVL.

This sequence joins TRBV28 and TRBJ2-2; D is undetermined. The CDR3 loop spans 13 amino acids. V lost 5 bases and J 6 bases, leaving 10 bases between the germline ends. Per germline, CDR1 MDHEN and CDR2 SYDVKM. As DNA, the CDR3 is TGTGCCAGCAGTCATCTAAGAGCCGGGGAGCTGTTTTTT. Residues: CASSHLRAGELFF.

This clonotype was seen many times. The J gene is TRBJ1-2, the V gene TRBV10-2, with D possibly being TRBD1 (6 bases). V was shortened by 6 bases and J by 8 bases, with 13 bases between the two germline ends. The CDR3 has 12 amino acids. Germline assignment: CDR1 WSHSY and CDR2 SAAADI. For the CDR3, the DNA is TGCGCCAGCAGCGAACAGGGAATAGGCTACACCTTC. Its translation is CASSEQGIGYTF.

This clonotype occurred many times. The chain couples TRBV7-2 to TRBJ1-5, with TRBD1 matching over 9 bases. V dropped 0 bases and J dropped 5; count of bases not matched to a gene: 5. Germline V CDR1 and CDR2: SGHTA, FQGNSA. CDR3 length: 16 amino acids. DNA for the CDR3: TGTGCCAGCAGCTTAGCAGGGACAGGGATCGATCAGCCCCAGCATTTT. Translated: CASSLAGTGIDQPQHF.

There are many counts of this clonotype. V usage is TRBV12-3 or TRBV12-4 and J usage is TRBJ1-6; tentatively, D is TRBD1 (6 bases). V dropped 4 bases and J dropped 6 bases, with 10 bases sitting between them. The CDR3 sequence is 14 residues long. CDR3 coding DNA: TGTGCCAGCAGTTCGGACAGTATTAATTCACCCCTCCACTTT. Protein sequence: CASSSDSINSPLHF.

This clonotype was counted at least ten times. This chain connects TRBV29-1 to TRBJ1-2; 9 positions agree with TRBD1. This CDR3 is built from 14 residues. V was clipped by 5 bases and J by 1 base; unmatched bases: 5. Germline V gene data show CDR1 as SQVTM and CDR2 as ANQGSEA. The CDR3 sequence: CSVSGTGNNYGYTF. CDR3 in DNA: TGCAGCGTTTCCGGGACAGGGAATAACTATGGCTACACCTTC.

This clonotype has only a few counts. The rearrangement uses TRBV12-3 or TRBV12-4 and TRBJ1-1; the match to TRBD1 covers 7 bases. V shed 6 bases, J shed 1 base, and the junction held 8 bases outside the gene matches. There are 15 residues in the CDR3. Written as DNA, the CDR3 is TGTGCCAGCAGCCAGAGGGACAGAGGGAACACTGAAGCTTTCTTT. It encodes CASSQRDRGNTEAFF.

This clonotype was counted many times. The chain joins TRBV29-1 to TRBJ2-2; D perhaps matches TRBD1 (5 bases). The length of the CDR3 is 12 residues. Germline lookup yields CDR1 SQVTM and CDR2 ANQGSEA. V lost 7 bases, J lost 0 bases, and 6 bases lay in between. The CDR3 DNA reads TGCAGCGCGACAGCGAACACCGGGGAGCTGTTTTTT. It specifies CSATANTGELFF.